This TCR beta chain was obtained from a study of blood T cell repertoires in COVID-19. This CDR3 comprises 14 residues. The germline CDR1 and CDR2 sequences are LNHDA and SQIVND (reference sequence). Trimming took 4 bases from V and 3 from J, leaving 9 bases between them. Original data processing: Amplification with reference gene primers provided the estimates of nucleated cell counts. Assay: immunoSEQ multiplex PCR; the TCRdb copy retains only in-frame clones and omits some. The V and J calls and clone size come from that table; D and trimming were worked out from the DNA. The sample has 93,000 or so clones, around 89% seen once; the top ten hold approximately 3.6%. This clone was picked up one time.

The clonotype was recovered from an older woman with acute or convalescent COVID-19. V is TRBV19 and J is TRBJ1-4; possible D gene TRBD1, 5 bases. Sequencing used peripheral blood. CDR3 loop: CASSTGLPNEKLFF. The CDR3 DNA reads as TGTGCCAGTAGTACGGGACTGCCTAATGAAAAACTGTTTTTT.